A single sample is the source of the 14 T cell receptor beta chains below, sequenced in a study of early T cells in non-severe SARS-CoV-2 infection. MiXCR was run by TCRdb on the 5' RACE reads, yielding one entry per CDR3 protein. The sample includes tens of thousands of distinct CDR3 sequences, roughly 12% seen only once; the top ten take roughly 5%. The sequencing input was whole blood. Receptors were obtained from an adult who was a healthcare worker with PCR-confirmed SARS-CoV-2 infection or an uninfected control (not recorded which).

This chain uses TRBV20-1 with TRBJ1-2; D is perhaps TRBD1 (6 bases). V was shortened by 3 bases and J by 7 bases, with 9 bases between the two germline ends. The CDR3 extends over 11 amino acids. Per the germline V gene, CDR1 is DFQATT and CDR2 is SNEGSKA (reference sequence). This CDR3 reads CSARDRRGYTF. DNA of the CDR3: TGCAGTGCTAGGGACAGACGTGGCTACACCTTC.

The rearrangement joins TRBV7-3 to TRBJ2-2; 10 bases are shared with TRBD2. Germline V gives CDR1 SGHTA, CDR2 FQGTGA. V dropped 2 bases and J dropped 5; count of bases not matched to a gene: 11. The CDR3 has 18 amino acids. CDR3 sequence (DNA): TGTGCCAGCAGCTTATTTGGCCTAGCGGGAGACGGTACCGGGGAGCTGTTTTTT. It translates to CASSLFGLAGDGTGELFF.

This clonotype has more than one count but fewer than ten. V and J are TRBV5-1 and TRBJ2-3; D may be TRBD1 (7 bases). Trimming removed 4 bases from V and 2 bases from J, with 29 bases in between. This CDR3 region has 20 residues. Germline V CDR1 and CDR2: SGHRS, YFSETQ. The CDR3 region is CASSPTVQGFGGGPTDTQYF. The CDR3 DNA is TGCGCCAGCAGCCCGACTGTACAGGGGTTCGGAGGGGGGCCCACAGATACGCAGTATTTT.

As for this clonotype: A much larger clone differs from this one at a single base, so this may be a read error. The V and J genes are TRBV6-5 and TRBJ1-6, with D maybe TRBD1 (5 bases). Germline V gene lookup returns CDR1 MNHEY and CDR2 SVGAGI. The CDR3 runs to 14 residues. CDR3: CDSRQTVPIQPLHF. The CDR3 DNA follows: TGTGACAGCAGGCAGACAGTTCCAATTCAACCCCTCCACTTT.

The chain employs TRBV5-1 and TRBJ1-5; no clear D gene. Germline-derived CDR1 and CDR2 are SGHRS and YFSETQ. The CDR3 contains 13 residues. The ends were cut back, 0 bases at V and 7 bases at J, with 8 bases in the middle. The CDR3 loop is CASSLGADQPQHF. The CDR3 DNA is TGCGCCAGCAGCTTGGGGGCCGACCAGCCCCAGCATTTT.

This clonotype was counted only a few times. The gene calls are TRBV20-1 and TRBJ2-1; 7 bases map to TRBD2. The CDR3 is 16 amino acids. Per the germline V gene, CDR1 is DFQATT and CDR2 is SNEGSKA (reference sequence). Unmatched junction bases numbered 11, after V lost 2 bases and J lost 4 bases. CDR3 bases: TGCAGTGCTAGAATACTTGCTAGCGGAGATTACAATGAGCAGTTCTTC. This gives the protein CSARILASGDYNEQFF.

The rearrangement links TRBV7-9 to TRBJ2-3; 13 bases fit TRBD2. There are 16 residues in the CDR3. V was pared by 3 bases and J by 1 base, with 1 base of the junction left unmatched. Germline V gene lookup returns CDR1 SEHNR and CDR2 FQNEAQ (reference sequence). The DNA for the CDR3 is TGTGCCAGCAGCTTCGGGACTAGCGGGGGCACAGATACGCAGTATTTT. Its protein product is CASSFGTSGGTDTQYF.

This clonotype has just a few counts. The V and J genes are TRBV14 and TRBJ2-5; unclear D gene. V gave up 2 bases and J gave up 1 base, with 8 bases separating them. The germline CDR1 and CDR2 sequences are SGHDN and FVKESK. The CDR3 loop spans 14 amino acids. Here the CDR3 reads CASSQFTVQETQYF. CDR3 in DNA: TGTGCCAGCAGCCAATTTACCGTCCAAGAGACCCAGTACTTC.

This clonotype was seen more than once but under ten times. The CDR3 DNA reads as TGCGCCAGCAGCCCAGGGACAGAGTTTAGCACAGATACGCAGTATTTT. Encoded protein: CASSPGTEFSTDTQYF. This chain links TRBV5-1 with TRBJ2-3; 7 bases are a match to TRBD1. Germline assignment: CDR1 SGHRS and CDR2 YFSETQ. The CDR3 sequence is 16 residues long. V was pared by 4 bases and J by 0 bases, with 8 bases of the junction left unmatched.

This clonotype was found many times. This chain joins TRBV12-3 or TRBV12-4 and TRBJ2-1; no clear D gene. This CDR3 has 15 amino acids. V dropped 6 bases and J dropped 1 base, with 13 bases sitting between them. CDR3 loop: CASRSGTWSYNEQFF. CDR3 in DNA: TGTGCCAGCAGATCCGGCACCTGGTCCTACAATGAGCAGTTCTTC.

This clonotype was recorded a few times. The chain uses TRBV12-3 or TRBV12-4 and TRBJ2-7; 8 positions agree with TRBD2. The CDR3 length is 12 residues. J was trimmed by 9 bases and V by 5 bases; bases with no gene match: 6. In nucleotides, the CDR3 is TGTGCCAGCAGTCCACCGGGACTAGGGCAGTACTTC. Protein: CASSPPGLGQYF.

Details on this clonotype: At one end the junction does not follow the germline gene, possibly because of a read error. This sequence joins TRBV12-3 or TRBV12-4 and TRBJ2-2, with TRBD2 matching over 9 bases. CDR3 size: 16 residues. DNA for the CDR3: TGTGCCAGCAGATTAGCGGGGGCCCCCAGGCAAGGGGAGCTGTTTTTT. Translating gives CASRLAGAPRQGELFF.

This clonotype occurred many times. This sequence joins TRBV27 and TRBJ1-2; 10 positions agree with TRBD1. The CDR3 length is 14 residues. CDR1 is MNHEY and CDR2 is SMNVEV in the germline V gene (reference sequence). With V trimmed by 8 bases and J by 3 bases, 6 bases remained unmatched. CDR3 loop: CASGGTGEDYGYTF. The CDR3 DNA is TGTGCCAGCGGAGGGACAGGGGAAGACTATGGCTACACCTTC.

V gene TRBV7-3 combines with J gene TRBJ2-3; 11 bases agree with TRBD2. CDR1 and CDR2 (germline): SGHTA, FQGTGA. V trimming: 0 bases; J trimming: 2 bases; junction bases outside the gene matches: 7. This CDR3 is 18 amino acids long. The CDR3 sequence: CASSLTPVAGGFTDTQYF. DNA for the CDR3: TGTGCCAGCAGCTTAACCCCTGTAGCGGGAGGGTTCACAGATACGCAGTATTTT.